Listed below are T cell receptor beta chains from one sample, sequenced in a study of blood T cells in healthy people across ages. TCRdb called the 5' RACE reads again in MiXCR, with one record for every CDR3 protein. Of nearly 1 million distinct CDR3 sequences listed, roughly 47% were seen once; the top ten hold about a fifth. The sample taken for sequencing was blood. Receptor source: a woman in her fifties or sixties in good health. Each CDR3 is given with its conserved first and last residue. Each record gives: J gene, V gene, CDR3 protein.

>TRBJ2-3|TRBV20-1
CSAVGGQRADTQYF
>TRBJ1-2|TRBV25-1
CASSERTKNGYTF
>TRBJ2-5|TRBV20-1
CSATRSTERETQYF
>TRBJ2-2|TRBV12-3/TRBV12-4
CASNPSGGGELFF
>TRBJ2-5|TRBV10-3
CAISDPGLARSEQYF
>TRBJ2-1|TRBV27
CASSFSPIAGGTYNEQFF
>TRBJ2-7|TRBV21-1
CASSKGSGRSSYEQYF
>TRBJ2-3|TRBV9
CASSVPPGQSLTDTQYF
>TRBJ2-1|TRBV6-2/TRBV6-3
CASTARNEQFF
>TRBJ2-7|TRBV29-1
CSVEVGGHRYEQYF
>TRBJ2-5|TRBV15
CATSWESGLQETQYF
>TRBJ1-1|TRBV28
CASGGSRIRDTEAFF
>TRBJ1-2|TRBV18
CASSQETRQGYGYTF
>TRBJ2-7|TRBV10-3
CAISPSTYEQYF
>TRBJ1-2|TRBV20-1
CSAIFGTAHYTF
>TRBJ2-3|TRBV6-5
CASSQQPPGTDTQYF
>TRBJ1-5|TRBV20-1
CSASRSGNQPQHF
>TRBJ1-1|TRBV4-3
CASSQDTFRVLSAFF
>TRBJ2-5|TRBV7-9
CASSKSDFSKETQYF
>TRBJ2-1|TRBV5-6
CASSFLVAGPTGQFF
>TRBJ2-1|TRBV2
CASSEAPAGVNNEQFF
>-|TRBV7-3
CASSLWGGGSYNEQYF
>-|TRBV18
CASSPPFLRDRVDEQYF
>TRBJ1-2|TRBV2
CASQESSNYGYTF
>-|TRBV7-8
CASSKRPGQGIYEQYF
>TRBJ1-5|TRBV2
CASSAPLEGGYQPQHF
>TRBJ2-1|TRBV2
CASRTGSGANEQFF
>TRBJ2-1|TRBV18
CASSEDRVQFF
>TRBJ2-7|TRBV29-1
CSVVLDYEQYF
>TRBJ1-5|TRBV30
CAWSPEADQPRHF
>-|TRBV10-3
CAISIAGDINEQYF
>TRBJ2-7|TRBV28
CASSQSPTYEQYF
>TRBJ2-7|TRBV5-5
CASSTGEETPTHSYEQYF
>TRBJ2-3|TRBV19
CASSIPSFSSLPSTDTQYF
>TRBJ1-4|TRBV20-1
CSARDGGAGSEKLFF
>TRBJ2-3|TRBV7-2
CASSLARTSGSTTDTQYF
>TRBJ2-7|TRBV20-1
CSAELAGAKSYEQYF
>TRBJ2-3|TRBV29-1
CSVGGIDTQYF
>TRBJ1-5|TRBV28
CASSNGNQPQHF
>TRBJ2-4|TRBV7-2
CASSFPRLAGVAAAKNIQYF
>TRBJ2-7|TRBV20-1
CSARDILAINYEQYF
>TRBJ2-7|TRBV20-1
CSAGGLAGNEQYF
>TRBJ2-1|TRBV20-1
CSARSPLANSYNEQFF
>-|TRBV7-9
CASSLAGGVLYNEQYF
>TRBJ2-7|TRBV12-3/TRBV12-4
CASSPFGHHYEQYF
>TRBJ2-7|TRBV7-8
CASTVSSGSPYEQYF
>TRBJ2-4|TRBV29-1
CSVRQGGGKNIQYF
>TRBJ1-6|TRBV5-1
CASSLAGQGSSPLHF
>TRBJ2-7|TRBV10-3
CAIKQMGNEQYF
>TRBJ2-1|TRBV20-1
CSARVRTGGYNEQFF
>TRBJ1-2|TRBV28
CASARGGTYGYTF
>TRBJ2-3|TRBV6-2/TRBV6-3
CASSSALLRTSGSTDTQYF